Listed below are T cell receptor beta chains from one sample, sequenced in a study of cytomegalovirus exposure and HLA in healthy donors. Assay used: immunoSEQ multiplex PCR; TCRdb lists only in-frame clones, some missing. The table shows about 140,000 clones, with approximately 84% occurring only once. Sequenced sample: PBMCs. The receptor source for this set is a woman in her thirties or forties in good health and CMV-seronegative. The CDR3 runs from the conserved cysteine through the conserved F or W.

j_call v_call cdr3_aa
TRBJ1-2 TRBV27 CASSLQGARFGYTF
TRBJ2-7 TRBV7-2 CASSSRSGPYEQYF
TRBJ2-1 TRBV18 CASSPLGQGSYNEQFF
TRBJ2-1 TRBV5-1 CASGLPGAINEQFF
TRBJ1-2 TRBV5-1 CASSLMAGGDYGYTF
TRBJ2-3 TRBV5-4 CASSRGIVGQYF
TRBJ2-3 TRBV5-6 CASSLGSGSRPDTQYF
TRBJ1-4 TRBV29-1 CAGGTGGEKLFF
TRBJ2-2 TRBV25-1 CASSQGQGTGELFF
TRBJ2-1 TRBV6-6 CASSLVSYNEQFF
TRBJ1-2 TRBV4-2 CASSHRGQGDGYTF